The entry below describes one TCR beta chain. The target antigen is unknown. The data were taken from a study of cytomegalovirus exposure and HLA in healthy donors. Across the whole study: Earlier work reported 117 million unique TCR beta sequences from 150 million to 200 million T cells. Study results and caveats: It was in a later analysis that TCR association rates were seen to vary by HLA locus, highest for DRB1 and lowest for HLA-C.

The PCR was carried out with 60 Vbeta primers and 13 Jbeta primers. Clones were sequenced by immunoSEQ multiplex PCR, and TCRdb holds only the in-frame ones, with some missing. Among about 130,000 clones, around 82% were seen once, and the ten largest hold 1.5% to 2%. Trimming cost V 0 bases and J 1 base, with 7 bases left between them. The CDR3 totals 14 residues. Germline V CDR1 and CDR2: MGHRA, YSYEKL. Sequencing was done on a sample of PBMCs. The V and J genes are TRBV4-1 and TRBJ2-7, with D uncertain. The TCR was taken from a boy younger than 18 in good health and CMV-seronegative. CDR3: CASSQETLSYEQYF. CDR3 sequence (DNA): TGCGCCAGCAGCCAAGAGACACTGTCCTACGAGCAGTACTTC.